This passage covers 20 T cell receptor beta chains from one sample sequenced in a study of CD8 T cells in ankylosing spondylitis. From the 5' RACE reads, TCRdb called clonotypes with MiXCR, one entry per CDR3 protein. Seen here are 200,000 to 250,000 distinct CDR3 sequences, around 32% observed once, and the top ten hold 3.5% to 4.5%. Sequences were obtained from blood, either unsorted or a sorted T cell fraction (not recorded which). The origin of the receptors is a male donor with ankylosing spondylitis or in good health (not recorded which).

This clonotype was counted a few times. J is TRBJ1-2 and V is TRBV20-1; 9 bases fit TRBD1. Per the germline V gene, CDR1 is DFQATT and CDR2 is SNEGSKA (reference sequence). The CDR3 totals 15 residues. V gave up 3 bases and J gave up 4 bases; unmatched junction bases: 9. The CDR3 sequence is CSASLMDRGPYGYTF. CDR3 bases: TGCAGTGCTAGCCTGATGGACAGGGGACCCTATGGCTACACCTTC.

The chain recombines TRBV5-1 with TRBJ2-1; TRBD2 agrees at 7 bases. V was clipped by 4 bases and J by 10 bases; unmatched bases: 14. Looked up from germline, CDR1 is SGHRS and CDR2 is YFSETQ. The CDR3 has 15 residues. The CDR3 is CASSPLTSAGGEQFF. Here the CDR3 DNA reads TGCGCCAGCAGCCCACTAACTAGCGCAGGCGGGGAGCAGTTCTTC.

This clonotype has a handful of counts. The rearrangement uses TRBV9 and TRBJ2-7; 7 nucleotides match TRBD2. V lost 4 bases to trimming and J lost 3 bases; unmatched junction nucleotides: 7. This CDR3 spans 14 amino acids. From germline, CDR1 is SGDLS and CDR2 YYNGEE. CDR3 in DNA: TGTGCCAGCAGCATGCGGGGGAGCAGCTACGAGCAGTACTTC. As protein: CASSMRGSSYEQYF.

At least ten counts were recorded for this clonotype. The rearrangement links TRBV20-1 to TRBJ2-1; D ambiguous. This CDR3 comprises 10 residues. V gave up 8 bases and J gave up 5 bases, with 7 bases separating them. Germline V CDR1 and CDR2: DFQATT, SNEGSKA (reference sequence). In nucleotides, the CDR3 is TGCAGTCCCACAAACAATGAGCAGTTCTTC. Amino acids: CSPTNNEQFF.

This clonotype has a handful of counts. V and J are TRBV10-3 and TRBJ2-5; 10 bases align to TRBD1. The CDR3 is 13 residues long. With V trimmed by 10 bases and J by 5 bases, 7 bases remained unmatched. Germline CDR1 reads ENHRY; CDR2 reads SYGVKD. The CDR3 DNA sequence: TGTGCCAGCCGGGACAGGGGTTCGGAGACCCAGTACTTC. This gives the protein CASRDRGSETQYF.

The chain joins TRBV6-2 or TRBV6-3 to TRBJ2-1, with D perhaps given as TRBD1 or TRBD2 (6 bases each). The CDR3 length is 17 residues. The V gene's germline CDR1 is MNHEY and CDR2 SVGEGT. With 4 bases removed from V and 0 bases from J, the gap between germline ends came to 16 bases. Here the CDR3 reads CASSSYRAGSSYNEQFF. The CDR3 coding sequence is TGTGCCAGCAGTTCCTACAGGGCCGGGAGCTCCTACAATGAGCAGTTCTTC.

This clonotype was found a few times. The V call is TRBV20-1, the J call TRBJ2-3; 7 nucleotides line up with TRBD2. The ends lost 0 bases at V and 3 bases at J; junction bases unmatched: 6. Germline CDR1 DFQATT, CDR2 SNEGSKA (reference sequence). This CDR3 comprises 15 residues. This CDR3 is CSARDPLAATDTQYF. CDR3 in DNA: TGCAGTGCTAGAGATCCCCTAGCGGCAACAGATACGCAGTATTTT.

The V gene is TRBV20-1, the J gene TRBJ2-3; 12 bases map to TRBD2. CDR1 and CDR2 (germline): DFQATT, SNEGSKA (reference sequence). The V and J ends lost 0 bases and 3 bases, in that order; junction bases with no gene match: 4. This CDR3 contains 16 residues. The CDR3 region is CSARDLAGGPTDTQYF. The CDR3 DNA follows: TGCAGTGCTAGAGATCTAGCGGGGGGGCCAACAGATACGCAGTATTTT.

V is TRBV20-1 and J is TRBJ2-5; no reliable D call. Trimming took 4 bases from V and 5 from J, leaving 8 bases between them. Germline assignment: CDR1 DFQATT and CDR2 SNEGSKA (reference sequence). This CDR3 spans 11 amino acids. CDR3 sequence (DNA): TGCAGTGCTATAAAACTGGAGACCCAGTACTTC. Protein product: CSAIKLETQYF.

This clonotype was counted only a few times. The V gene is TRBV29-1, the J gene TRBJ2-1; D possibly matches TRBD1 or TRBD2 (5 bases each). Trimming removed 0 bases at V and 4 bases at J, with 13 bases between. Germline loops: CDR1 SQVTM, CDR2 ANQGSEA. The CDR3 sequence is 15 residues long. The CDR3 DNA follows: TGCAGCGTTGAAGAGAGGGGAATAGGGTACAATGAGCAGTTCTTC. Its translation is CSVEERGIGYNEQFF.

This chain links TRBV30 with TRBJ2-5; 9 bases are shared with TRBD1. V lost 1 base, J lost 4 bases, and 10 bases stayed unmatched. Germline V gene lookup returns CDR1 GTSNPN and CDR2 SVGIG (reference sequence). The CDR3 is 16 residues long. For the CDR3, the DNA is TGTGCCTGGAGTGGCCAAGGGACAGGGAAGCGAGAGACCCAGTACTTC. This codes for CAWSGQGTGKRETQYF.

The CDR3 coding sequence is TGCGCCAGCAGCTTGGGGGGCAGTCTCGACAATGAGCAGTTCTTC. It is translated as CASSLGGSLDNEQFF. The chain combines TRBV5-1 with TRBJ2-1; tentative D call: TRBD1 (5 bases). The CDR3 is made up of 15 amino acids. From germline, CDR1 is SGHRS and CDR2 YFSETQ. The V end lost 0 bases, the J end lost 5 bases, and 12 bases lay between the germline ends.

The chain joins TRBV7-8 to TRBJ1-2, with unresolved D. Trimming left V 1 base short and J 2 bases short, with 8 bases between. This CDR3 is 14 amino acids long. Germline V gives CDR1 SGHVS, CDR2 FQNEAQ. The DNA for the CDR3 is TGTGCCAGCAGCTTAGTGGGCAGGAACTATGGCTACACCTTC. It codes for CASSLVGRNYGYTF.

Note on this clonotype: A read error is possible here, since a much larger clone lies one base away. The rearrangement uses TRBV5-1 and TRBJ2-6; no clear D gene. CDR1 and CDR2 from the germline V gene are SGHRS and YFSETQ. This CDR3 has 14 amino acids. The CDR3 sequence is CASSLEWATNGLTF. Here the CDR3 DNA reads TGCGCCAGCAGCTTGGAGTGGGCAACCAACGGCCTGACTTTC.

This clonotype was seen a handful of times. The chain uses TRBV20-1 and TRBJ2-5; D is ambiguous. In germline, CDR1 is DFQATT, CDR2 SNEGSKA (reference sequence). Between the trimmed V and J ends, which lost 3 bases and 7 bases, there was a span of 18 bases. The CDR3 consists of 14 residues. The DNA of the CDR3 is TGCAGTGCTAGTCTTTCCTCCCAAGGCGGGACCCAGTACTTC. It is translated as CSASLSSQGGTQYF.

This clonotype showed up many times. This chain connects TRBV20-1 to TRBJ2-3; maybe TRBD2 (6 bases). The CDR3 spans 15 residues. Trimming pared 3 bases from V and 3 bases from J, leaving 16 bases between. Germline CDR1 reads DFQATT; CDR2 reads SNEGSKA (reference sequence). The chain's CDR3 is CSASFGGAGTDTQYF. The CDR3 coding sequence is TGCAGTGCTAGTTTTGGCGGGGCAGGGACAGATACGCAGTATTTT.

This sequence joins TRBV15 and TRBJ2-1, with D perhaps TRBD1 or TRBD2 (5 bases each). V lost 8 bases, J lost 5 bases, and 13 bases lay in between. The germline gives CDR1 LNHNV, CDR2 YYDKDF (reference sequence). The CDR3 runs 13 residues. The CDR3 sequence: CATSRDRNNEQFF. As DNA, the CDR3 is TGTGCCACCTCCCGGGACCGGAACAATGAGCAGTTCTTC.

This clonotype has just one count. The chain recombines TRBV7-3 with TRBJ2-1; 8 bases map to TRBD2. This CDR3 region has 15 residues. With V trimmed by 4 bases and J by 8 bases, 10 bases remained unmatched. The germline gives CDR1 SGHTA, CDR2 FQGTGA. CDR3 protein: CASSSSGGVTYEQFF. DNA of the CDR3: TGTGCCAGCAGCTCGAGCGGGGGCGTAACCTATGAGCAGTTCTTC.

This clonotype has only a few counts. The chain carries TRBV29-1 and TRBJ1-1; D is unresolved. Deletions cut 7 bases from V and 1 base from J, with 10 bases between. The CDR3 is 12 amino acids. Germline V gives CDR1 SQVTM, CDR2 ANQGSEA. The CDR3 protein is CSAGKGNTEAFF. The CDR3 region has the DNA TGCAGCGCTGGGAAAGGGAACACTGAAGCTTTCTTT. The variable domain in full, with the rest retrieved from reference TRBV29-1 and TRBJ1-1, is SAVISQKPSRDICQRGTSLTIQCQVDSQVTMMFWYRQQPGQSLTLIATANQGSEATYESGFVIDKFPISRPNLTFSTLTVSNMSPEDSSIYLCSAGKGNTEAFFGQGTRLTVV.

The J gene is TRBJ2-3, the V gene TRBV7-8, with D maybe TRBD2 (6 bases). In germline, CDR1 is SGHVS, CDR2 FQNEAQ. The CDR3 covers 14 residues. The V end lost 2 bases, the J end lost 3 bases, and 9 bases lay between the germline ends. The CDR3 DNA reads TGTGCCAGCAGCTTATCCCTAGCGACAGATACGCAGTATTTT. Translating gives CASSLSLATDTQYF. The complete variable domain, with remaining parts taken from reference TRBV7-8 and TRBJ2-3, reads GAGVSQSPRYKVAKRGQDVALRCDPISGHVSLFWYQQALGQGPEFLTYFQNEAQLDKSGLPSDRFFAERPEGSVSTLKIQRTQQEDSAVYLCASSLSLATDTQYFGPGTRLTVL.